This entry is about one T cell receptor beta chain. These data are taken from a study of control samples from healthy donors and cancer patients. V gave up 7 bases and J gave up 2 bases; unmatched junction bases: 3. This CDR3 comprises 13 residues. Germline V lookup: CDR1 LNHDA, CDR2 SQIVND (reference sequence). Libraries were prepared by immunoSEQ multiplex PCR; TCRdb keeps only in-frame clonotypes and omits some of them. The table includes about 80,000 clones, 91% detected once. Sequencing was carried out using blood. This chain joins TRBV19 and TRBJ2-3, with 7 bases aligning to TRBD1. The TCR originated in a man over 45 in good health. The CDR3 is CASTTGLTDTQYF. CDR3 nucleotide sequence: TGTGCCAGTACGACAGGGCTCACAGATACGCAGTATTTT.